This T cell receptor beta chain was identified during a study of CD8+ T cells in alopecia areata (dated 2018 in TCRdb). With respect to the entire study: Treated patients were enrolled in an open-label pilot trial of oral tofacitinib, 5 to 10 mg twice daily, for moderate-to-severe alopecia areata. Tofacitinib was given for 6 to 18 months, followed by 6 months of follow-up off drug to assess delayed response and recurrence. In treated patients, disease severity was measured using the SALT score, which gives the percentage of scalp surface area affected. In both human patients and the C3H/HeJ mouse model, the study applied high-throughput TCRbeta sequencing to look at T cell clonal expansion in alopecia areata. Human TCRbeta sequencing covered scalp tissue and sorted CD4+ and CD8+ peripheral blood T cells from patchy and totalis/universalis alopecia areata patients and healthy controls. Patients on tofacitinib were biopsied at baseline and after 4 and 24 weeks of treatment, and several of the patients also had a later scalp biopsy. Scalp clonality was compared across normal scalp (n=4), patchy alopecia areata scalp (n=8), and alopecia totalis/universalis scalp (n=8). The RNA source kit depended on sample type: the PAXgene miRNA kit for fixed scalp, the miRNeasy kit for PBMCs, and the RNeasy kit for mouse skin. TCRbeta CDR3 regions were amplified by immunoSEQ multiplex PCR with 35 Vbeta forward and 13 Jbeta reverse primers. What the study reported, not specific to this receptor: Because the treated cohort was small and included a single nonresponder, larger studies are needed to assess links between baseline CD8+ expansion and response. Unlike mouse skin, where gammadelta T cells dominate, normal human skin contains resident alphabeta T cells that get sequenced too, which complicates analysis of the scalp TCR repertoire. Tofacitinib significantly lowered scalp clonality and the number of expanded CD8+ clones among the top 100 scalp clones. During tofacitinib treatment, many expanded lesional clones remained in scalp and blood, and this persistence may partly explain relapse after treatment is stopped. Shared TCR sequences between patients were less evident than in mice, which may be partly attributable to HLA diversity in the patient population. Lesional scalp, especially in alopecia totalis/universalis, showed higher clonality and more expanded CD8+ clones than normal scalp, suggesting antigenic drive.

Of note for this clone: This clone's antigen is unknown. Base qualities were left out, and no much larger clone turns up one base away.

The library was built by means of the immunoSEQ multiplex PCR assay. For TCR sequencing, RNA was extracted from every sample and reverse transcribed into cDNA to serve as template. First-strand cDNA was synthesized with SuperScript III using a 2:1 mix of oligo-dT and random hexamers. A synthetic immune receptor repertoire was used to measure amplification bias, and any remaining bias was corrected computationally. On the authors' methods: Raw reads were preprocessed to remove errors, and CDR3 was defined by IMGT conventions from the conserved cysteine to phenylalanine. Clonality was computed by normalizing Shannon entropy by log2 of the number of productive unique TCRs and subtracting the result from 1. Whether each scalp clone was CD4 or CD8 was inferred by checking scalp TCRbeta sequences against the CD4 and CD8 repertoires from sorted blood. TCRdb retrieved this table from immuneACCESS and kept in-frame rearrangements only. Not all clones are present; in checked studies, unresolved V genes account for under half, and no reason is known for the remainder. The DNA gave D and trimming, while V, J and clone size come from that table. The sample table holds 170,000 or so clones, of which under 60% were seen once. Clones ranked in the top ten supply over 9.5% of the sample.

This sample's time point label indicates: around 24 weeks on oral tofacitinib. The treatment or condition tag for this specimen amounts to: oral pan-JAK inhibitor, 5-10 mg twice daily. From alopecia areata patients, peripheral blood was collected along with lesional scalp punch biopsies. PBMCs were isolated by density centrifugation and stained for CD3, CD4 and CD8, after which CD4+ and CD8+ T cells were sorted on a FACSAria. Trimmed from V: 2 bases; trimmed from J: 6 bases; junction bases lacking a gene match: 5. As encoded in the germline V gene, CDR1 is SGHVS while CDR2 is FNYEAQ. Including the terminal cysteine and phenylalanine, the CDR3 comprises 16 residues. CDR3 DNA only is kept here, 48 bases in frame from base 1.

This material consisted of CD8+ T cells sorted from blood, taken at week 24, from a patient treated with tofacitinib. The chain was built from TRBV7-6 and TRBJ2-1; 12 bases in between match TRBD2. The sequence came from a human donor with alopecia areata. The CDR3 region reads CASSLLLAGGGNEQFF. The DNA sequence is given as TGTGCCAGCAGCTTATTACTAGCGGGGGGTGGCAATGAGCAGTTCTTC. With all but the CDR3 taken from the reference TRBV7-6 and TRBJ2-1 genes, the full variable domain is: GAGVSQSPRYKVTKRGQDVALRCDPISGHVSLYWYRQALGQGPEFLTYFNYEAQQDKSGLPNDRFSAERPEGSISTLTIQRTEQRDSAMYRCASSLLLAGGGNEQFFGPGTRLTVL.